The present T cell receptor beta chain was sequenced within a study of spatial heterogeneity in lung cancer. Study-level points and caveats: Tumor TCRs that were ubiquitous and expanded showed up in blood more at resection than follow-up.

This clonotype has ten or more counts. No antigen is known for it. CDR1 and CDR2 (germline): SNHLY, FYNNEI. The CDR3 runs to 14 residues. The V end was cut by 6 bases, the J end by 3 bases, with 15 bases between. TCR cDNA molecules were tagged individually, and each one carried a unique molecular identifier. MiXCR, run by TCRdb on the 5' RACE reads, gives a single entry per CDR3 protein. The data show around 87,000 distinct CDR3 sequences, with roughly 12% seen just once and roughly two fifths held by the top ten. Described time point: sample taken at primary tumor resection. Researchers sequenced whole RNA taken from tumor, nontumor lung or frozen PBMC without sorting.

Specimen: PBMCs, collected at surgery. The source is a male donor with early-stage non-small cell lung cancer. V and J are TRBV2 and TRBJ2-7; D possibly corresponds to TRBD2 (5 bases). Written as DNA, the CDR3 is TGTGCCAGCAGCGCCCACGGACGGGGCTACGAGCAGTACTTC. Its protein product is CASSAHGRGYEQYF.